The clone carrying this TCR beta chain showed up just a few times. Its cognate antigen is unknown. At one boundary the junction diverges from the germline segment, which might be a read error. Germline values: CDR1 WNHNN, CDR2 SYGVQD (reference sequence). There are 13 residues in the CDR3. PCR involved 60 Vbeta and 13 Jbeta primers. Here immunoSEQ multiplex PCR was the method, and the copy in TCRdb shows in-frame clones only, minus some. The repertoire holds 180,000 or so clones, 76% seen once, with 0.6% to 0.9% in the top ten. This entry comes from a study of cytomegalovirus exposure and HLA in healthy donors. General study results and limits: Productive status was seen about 90% or about 30% of the time for most TCR beta V segments in an earlier analysis.

The sequencing sample was made of PBMCs. The receptor comes from a female donor in good health and CMV-seronegative. This rearrangement joins TRBV10-1 to TRBJ2-5, with 12 nucleotides matching TRBD2. The CDR3 loop is CASIPGLAGGRHF. The CDR3 DNA sequence: TGCGCCAGCATACCAGGCCTAGCGGGAGGGCGGCACTTC.